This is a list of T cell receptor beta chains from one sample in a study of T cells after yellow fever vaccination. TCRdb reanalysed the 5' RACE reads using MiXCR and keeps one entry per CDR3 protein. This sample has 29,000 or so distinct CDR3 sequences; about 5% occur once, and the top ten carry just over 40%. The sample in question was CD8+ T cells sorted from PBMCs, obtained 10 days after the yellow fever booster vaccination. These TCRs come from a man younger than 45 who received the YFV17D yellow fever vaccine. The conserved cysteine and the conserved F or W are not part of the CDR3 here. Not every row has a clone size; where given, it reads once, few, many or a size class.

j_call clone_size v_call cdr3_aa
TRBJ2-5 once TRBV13 ASSLSEEVKPTQY
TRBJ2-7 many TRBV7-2 ASSLGGAVYEQY
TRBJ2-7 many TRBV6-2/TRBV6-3 ASKSAREQY
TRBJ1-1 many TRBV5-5 ASSFSGSTEAF
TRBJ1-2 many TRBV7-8 ASSLSPGGYGYT
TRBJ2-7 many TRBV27 ASSPLAEGQYEQY
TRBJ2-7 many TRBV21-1 ASWSEQY
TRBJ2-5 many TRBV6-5 ASSYSGGSGETQY
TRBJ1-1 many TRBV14 ASSQEPGQATEAF
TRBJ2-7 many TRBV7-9 ASSRYGDEQY
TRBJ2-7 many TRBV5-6 ASSLGDRGTYEQY
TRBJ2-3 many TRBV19 ASSIRPSNLPDTQY
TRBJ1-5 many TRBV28 ASSETDNQPQH
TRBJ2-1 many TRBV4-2 ASSQLAGTGNEQF
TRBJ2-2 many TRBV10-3 AISEERPLDTGELF
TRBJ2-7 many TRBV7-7 ASSLGPRSYEQY
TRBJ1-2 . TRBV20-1 SAIGTDTHGYT
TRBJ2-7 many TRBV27 ASGTGTGVYEQY
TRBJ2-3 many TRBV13 ASTILSTDTQY
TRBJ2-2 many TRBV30 AWSGDTGELF
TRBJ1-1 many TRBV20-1 SARGFLGGLTNTEAF
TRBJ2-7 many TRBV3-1 ASSQGEAGSYEQY